This paragraph reports one T cell receptor beta chain. Germline assignment: CDR1 MNHEY and CDR2 SMNVEV (reference sequence). The CDR3 consists of 15 residues. Trimming stripped 5 bases from V and 2 bases from J, with 15 bases between. CDR3-region Arm-PCR and iRepertoire HTBI primers produced the TCR beta libraries. Using its own MiXCR run on the multiplex PCR reads, TCRdb lists one record per CDR3 protein. This sample yields approximately 690,000 distinct CDR3 sequences, of which about 30% are seen a single time; roughly 41% belongs to the top ten. Time point denoted: persistent/refractory GD, antithyroid drugs over 5 years with positive TRAb. RNA isolated from PBMCs was used to make the TCR library. The sample originates from a study of regulatory T cells in long-lasting Graves disease.

Sample: peripheral blood mononuclear cells (PBMCs), taken when the disease was refractory, from a patient treated with antithyroid drugs. This sequence was found in a female donor with Graves disease. This chain links TRBV27 with TRBJ1-2; D gene uncertain. The CDR3 nucleotides read TGTGCCAGCAGTCCTGGCGTCACGGGAAACTATGGCTACACCTTC. Protein product: CASSPGVTGNYGYTF.